This TCR beta chain appears in the sequencing data of a study of shared clonotypes between healthy human individuals. Naive CD8 cells lacked CD45RO, underwent positive selection for CCR7 and left out terminally differentiated effector memory CD45RA+ cells. The study enrolled healthy HIV-negative adults without recent acute infections or vaccinations as donors. Details on this clone: What it binds is unknown.

The length of the CDR3 is 15 residues. V lost 0 bases and J 1 base, leaving 10 bases between the germline ends. The germline gives CDR1 LGHNA, CDR2 YSLEER. Overall study results and limits: In contrast to clonotypes shared by all four donors, non-shared clonotypes had lower generation probabilities. Sharing across four donors was highest in naive CD4 (roughly 5%) and lowest in memory CD8 (0.4%).

An approximately 180 ng quantity of DNA, tens of thousands of T cell genomes, went into the sorted-subset replicate PCRs. Repertoires were generated with immunoSEQ multiplex PCR, while TCRdb's copy carries only in-frame clones and drops some. This table has 2 million to 2.5 million clones, approximately 94% appearing once. This sequence was found in a man aged 18-30 years in good health. Material: naive CD8+ T cells sorted from blood. V usage is TRBV4-3 and J usage is TRBJ2-7; D call uncertain. CDR3 coding DNA: TGCGCCAGCAGCCAAGAGAGATCGGCGTCCTACGAGCAGTACTTC. This gives the protein CASSQERSASYEQYF.